This is a list of T cell receptor beta chains from one sample in a study of T-cell reconstitution after alpha-beta-depleted transplantation in children. TCRdb re-derived calls from the PCR reads in MiXCR, one entry per CDR3 protein. Counted here are about 1,000,000 distinct CDR3 sequences, 25% to 30% occurring once; the ten biggest clones make up about 28%. Sequencing used PBMCs, mostly from graft donor cells, obtained 360 days after TCRalphabeta/CD19-depleted stem cell transplant. The receptor source for this set is a boy younger than two who had a stem cell transplant for SCID, so the T cells may come from the graft donor. CDR3s include the opening cysteine and the closing phenylalanine or tryptophan. D genes are given only for firm matches. Rows give clone size only sometimes, using once, few, many, or a class for an expanded clone.

J gene: TRBJ1-2; D gene: -; V gene: TRBV12-3/TRBV12-4; clone size: -; CDR3 DNA: TGTGCCAGCAGTGAATACACGTCTAACTATGGCTACACCTTC; CDR3 protein: CASSEYTSNYGYTF
J gene: TRBJ1-1; D gene: -; V gene: TRBV12-3/TRBV12-4; clone size: -; CDR3 DNA: TGTGCCAGCAGTCGGGGATGGGGACTGACCACTGAAGCTTTCTTT; CDR3 protein: CASSRGWGLTTEAFF
J gene: TRBJ2-7; D gene: -; V gene: TRBV15; clone size: -; CDR3 DNA: TGTGCCACCAGCAGAGATCTCGGGCTCCCAGGCTACGAGCAGTACTTC; CDR3 protein: CATSRDLGLPGYEQYF
J gene: TRBJ2-1; D gene: TRBD1; V gene: TRBV20-1; clone size: -; CDR3 DNA: TGCAGTGCTCCCGACAGGGGGCTGTGGAATGAGCAGTTCTTC; CDR3 protein: CSAPDRGLWNEQFF
J gene: TRBJ1-1; D gene: TRBD1; V gene: TRBV20-1; clone size: -; CDR3 DNA: TGCAGTGCTAGTACAGGGGGCAAGACTGAAGCTTTCTTT; CDR3 protein: CSASTGGKTEAFF
J gene: TRBJ1-2; D gene: TRBD1; V gene: TRBV12-3/TRBV12-4; clone size: few; CDR3 DNA: TGTGCCAGCAGTGGACAGGGGGAAGGCTACACCTTC; CDR3 protein: CASSGQGEGYTF
J gene: TRBJ1-5; D gene: TRBD1; V gene: TRBV7-9; clone size: few; CDR3 DNA: TGTGCCAGCAGCTTATGGGGACAGGGCTTTTCTAATCAGCCCCAGCATTTT; CDR3 protein: CASSLWGQGFSNQPQHF
J gene: TRBJ2-5; D gene: -; V gene: TRBV5-1; clone size: -; CDR3 DNA: TGCGCCAGCAGCTTTCACCGGGCTCAAGAGACCCAGTACTTC; CDR3 protein: CASSFHRAQETQYF
J gene: TRBJ1-5; D gene: -; V gene: TRBV10-2; clone size: few; CDR3 DNA: TGCGCCAGCAGCCTCAACACCAATAGCAATCAGCCCCAGCATTTT; CDR3 protein: CASSLNTNSNQPQHF
J gene: TRBJ2-5; D gene: TRBD1; V gene: TRBV29-1; clone size: -; CDR3 DNA: TGCAGCGGGGGACAGCCCCAAAAAGAGACCCAGTACTTC; CDR3 protein: CSGGQPQKETQYF
J gene: TRBJ2-5; D gene: -; V gene: TRBV7-9; clone size: few; CDR3 DNA: TGTGCCAGCAGCCCCAGGGGAATGGAGGAAGAGACCCAGTACTTC; CDR3 protein: CASSPRGMEEETQYF
J gene: TRBJ1-5; D gene: -; V gene: TRBV27; clone size: -; CDR3 DNA: TGTGCCAGCAGTTTGCTCAGGAGCAATCAGCCCCAGCATTTT; CDR3 protein: CASSLLRSNQPQHF
J gene: TRBJ2-7; D gene: TRBD1; V gene: TRBV5-1; clone size: few; CDR3 DNA: TGCGCCAGCAGCTTGGTCGACAGGGGGCTAGGAGAGCAGTACTTC; CDR3 protein: CASSLVDRGLGEQYF
J gene: TRBJ2-1; D gene: TRBD2; V gene: TRBV7-7; clone size: few; CDR3 DNA: TGTGCCAGCAGCCCCAGGCGCGGGGGGAGGGATGAGCAGTTCTTC; CDR3 protein: CASSPRRGGRDEQFF
J gene: TRBJ1-1; D gene: -; V gene: TRBV6-5; clone size: -; CDR3 DNA: TGTGCCAGCAGCTACGAAAGGGGGAGTGCTGAAGCTTTCTTT; CDR3 protein: CASSYERGSAEAFF
J gene: TRBJ2-3; D gene: -; V gene: TRBV4-3; clone size: few; CDR3 DNA: TGCGCCAGCAGCCAAGTCGAGGCTAGCGAACACACAGATACGCAGTATTTT; CDR3 protein: CASSQVEASEHTDTQYF
J gene: TRBJ1-4; D gene: TRBD1; V gene: TRBV5-1; clone size: few; CDR3 DNA: TGCGCCAGCAGCCCATCAGGGGGCGGGGGTGAAAAACTGTTTTTT; CDR3 protein: CASSPSGGGGEKLFF
J gene: TRBJ2-2; D gene: -; V gene: TRBV12-3/TRBV12-4; clone size: many; CDR3 DNA: TGTGCCAGCAGTTTAGAACTAATCACCGGGGAGCTGTTTTTT; CDR3 protein: CASSLELITGELFF
J gene: TRBJ2-7; D gene: -; V gene: TRBV28; clone size: few; CDR3 DNA: TGTGCCAGCAGTTTCTCTAGGGACTTTCTACCCTACGAGCAGTACTTC; CDR3 protein: CASSFSRDFLPYEQYF
J gene: TRBJ1-2; D gene: TRBD1; V gene: TRBV29-1; clone size: -; CDR3 DNA: TGCAGCGGGGTAGGAATGGACAGGGGAATATATGGCTACACCTTC; CDR3 protein: CSGVGMDRGIYGYTF
J gene: TRBJ2-1; D gene: -; V gene: TRBV10-3; clone size: few; CDR3 DNA: TGTGCCATCAGACGTAGTTCCTACAATGAGCAGTTCTTC; CDR3 protein: CAIRRSSYNEQFF
J gene: TRBJ2-7; D gene: -; V gene: TRBV28; clone size: -; CDR3 DNA: TGTGCCAGCACCCCTGGGGGTTACAGCTCCTACGAGCAGTACTTC; CDR3 protein: CASTPGGYSSYEQYF
J gene: TRBJ2-1; D gene: TRBD2; V gene: TRBV29-1; clone size: -; CDR3 DNA: TGCAGCGTGGCTCAGCGGGGGCTCCCAGCCAATGAGCAGTTCTTC; CDR3 protein: CSVAQRGLPANEQFF
J gene: TRBJ2-7; D gene: TRBD1; V gene: TRBV28; clone size: -; CDR3 DNA: TGTGCCAGCAGGAATACAGGGGGCTGGGGGGAGACAAATTACGAGCAGTACTTC; CDR3 protein: CASRNTGGWGETNYEQYF
J gene: TRBJ1-4; D gene: -; V gene: TRBV4-1; clone size: -; CDR3 DNA: TGCGCCAGCAGCCAAGCGGCGGACAGAGGGGCCTCTAATGAAAAACTGTTTTTT; CDR3 protein: CASSQAADRGASNEKLFF
J gene: TRBJ1-1; D gene: TRBD1; V gene: TRBV6-1; clone size: many; CDR3 DNA: TGTGCCAGCAAAGGACAGGGGAACACTGAAGCTTTCTTT; CDR3 protein: CASKGQGNTEAFF
J gene: TRBJ2-5; D gene: -; V gene: TRBV24-1; clone size: -; CDR3 DNA: TGTGCCACCAGTGATTCTGGGGGGCCGGGAGAGACCCAGTACTTC; CDR3 protein: CATSDSGGPGETQYF
J gene: TRBJ2-2; D gene: -; V gene: TRBV21-1; clone size: -; CDR3 DNA: TGCGACGAAGGGGGCCCGACTAGCACCGGGGAGCTGTTTTTT; CDR3 protein: CDEGGPTSTGELFF
J gene: TRBJ2-5; D gene: TRBD2; V gene: TRBV19; clone size: few; CDR3 DNA: TGTGCCAGTAGTATAGTACTAGCGGAGACCCAGTACTTC; CDR3 protein: CASSIVLAETQYF
J gene: TRBJ2-1; D gene: -; V gene: TRBV4-1; clone size: few; CDR3 DNA: TGCGCCAGCAGCCAATGGGGGGCCTACAATGAGCAGTTCTTC; CDR3 protein: CASSQWGAYNEQFF
J gene: TRBJ2-7; D gene: TRBD1; V gene: TRBV7-6; clone size: -; CDR3 DNA: TGTGCCAGCAGCTGGGGGACAGGGGATCCCGAGCAGTACTTC; CDR3 protein: CASSWGTGDPEQYF
J gene: TRBJ2-7; D gene: -; V gene: TRBV12-3/TRBV12-4; clone size: many; CDR3 DNA: TGTGCCAGCAGTTTAGGGCGGCGACTCTACGAGCAGTACTTC; CDR3 protein: CASSLGRRLYEQYF
J gene: TRBJ2-1; D gene: TRBD2; V gene: TRBV10-3; clone size: -; CDR3 DNA: TGTGCCATCAGTCTGGATCCGCGTATGTGGCGGGGGAGCTCCTACAATGAGCAGTTCTTC; CDR3 protein: CAISLDPRMWRGSSYNEQFF
J gene: TRBJ2-3; D gene: -; V gene: TRBV5-1; clone size: few; CDR3 DNA: TGCGCCAGCAGCTTGGCCCCAGGGCGTAGCACAGATACGCAGTATTTT; CDR3 protein: CASSLAPGRSTDTQYF
J gene: TRBJ2-7; D gene: -; V gene: TRBV20-1; clone size: -; CDR3 DNA: TGCAGTGCTAGAGAAGACAGGATCTCCTACGAGCAGTACTTC; CDR3 protein: CSAREDRISYEQYF
J gene: TRBJ2-1; D gene: -; V gene: TRBV12-3/TRBV12-4; clone size: few; CDR3 DNA: TGTGCCAGCATACTCAGGGTCGAGGGGCCCAATGAGCAGTTCTTC; CDR3 protein: CASILRVEGPNEQFF
J gene: TRBJ1-2; D gene: TRBD1; V gene: TRBV20-1; clone size: -; CDR3 DNA: TGCAGTGCTGACGTACGGACAGGGCAGGTCTATGGCTACACCTTC; CDR3 protein: CSADVRTGQVYGYTF
J gene: TRBJ2-2; D gene: TRBD2; V gene: TRBV4-1; clone size: -; CDR3 DNA: TGCGCCAGCAGCCAAGGACGGACTAGCGGGAGAGACACCGGGGAGCTGTTTTTT; CDR3 protein: CASSQGRTSGRDTGELFF
J gene: TRBJ1-2; D gene: -; V gene: TRBV4-2; clone size: -; CDR3 DNA: TGTGCCAGCAGCCAAGATGGACGCGGGGCGTATGGCTACACCTTC; CDR3 protein: CASSQDGRGAYGYTF
J gene: TRBJ2-3; D gene: -; V gene: TRBV20-1; clone size: once; CDR3 DNA: TGCAGTGTTGGGGGGGACACCACAGATACGCAGTATTTT; CDR3 protein: CSVGGDTTDTQYF
J gene: TRBJ2-7; D gene: TRBD1; V gene: TRBV19; clone size: few; CDR3 DNA: TGTGCCAGTAGGCCGACAGGGGGCGTCTCCTACGAGCAGTACTTC; CDR3 protein: CASRPTGGVSYEQYF
J gene: TRBJ2-5; D gene: -; V gene: TRBV4-1; clone size: few; CDR3 DNA: TGCGCCAGCAGCCAAGGCCAGGGCCACCAAGAGACCCAGTACTTC; CDR3 protein: CASSQGQGHQETQYF
J gene: TRBJ1-1; D gene: -; V gene: TRBV20-1; clone size: -; CDR3 DNA: TGCAGTGCTAGTTGGGGACCGGAAGCTTTCTTT; CDR3 protein: CSASWGPEAFF
J gene: TRBJ2-1; D gene: -; V gene: TRBV2; clone size: -; CDR3 DNA: TGTGCCAGCAGGCCCGGGGGTGGTGGGAACAATGAGCAGTTCTTC; CDR3 protein: CASRPGGGGNNEQFF
J gene: TRBJ1-1; D gene: -; V gene: TRBV20-1; clone size: many; CDR3 DNA: TGCAGTGCCAGAATGAACACTGAAGCTTTCTTT; CDR3 protein: CSARMNTEAFF
J gene: TRBJ2-5; D gene: TRBD2; V gene: TRBV10-3; clone size: few; CDR3 DNA: TGTGCCATCAGTGACTCCGGGACTACAGAGACCCAGTACTTC; CDR3 protein: CAISDSGTTETQYF
J gene: TRBJ2-5; D gene: -; V gene: TRBV12-3/TRBV12-4; clone size: few; CDR3 DNA: TGTGCCAGCAGTACCTTTGGACACTACCAAGAGACCCAGTACTTC; CDR3 protein: CASSTFGHYQETQYF
J gene: TRBJ2-7; D gene: -; V gene: TRBV4-1; clone size: few; CDR3 DNA: TGCGCCAGCAGCCTAGGGGAGCATTACTCCTACGAGCAGTACTTC; CDR3 protein: CASSLGEHYSYEQYF
J gene: TRBJ2-7; D gene: TRBD2; V gene: TRBV6-1; clone size: -; CDR3 DNA: TGTGCCAGCAACCGCGGGGGGGCCATCAGGAACGAGCAGTACTTC; CDR3 protein: CASNRGGAIRNEQYF
J gene: TRBJ2-2; D gene: -; V gene: TRBV12-3/TRBV12-4; clone size: few; CDR3 DNA: TGTGCCAGCAGTTCTCCATACGCGAACACCGGGGAGCTGTTTTTT; CDR3 protein: CASSSPYANTGELFF
J gene: TRBJ1-6; D gene: -; V gene: TRBV3-1; clone size: few; CDR3 DNA: TGTGCCAGCAGCCAATTGGGACAAGTAAATTCACCCCTCCACTTT; CDR3 protein: CASSQLGQVNSPLHF
J gene: TRBJ2-7; D gene: TRBD2; V gene: TRBV20-1; clone size: few; CDR3 DNA: TGCAGTGTCCCAGCGGGGGTCGGGGAGCAGTACTTC; CDR3 protein: CSVPAGVGEQYF
J gene: TRBJ1-2; D gene: -; V gene: TRBV10-3; clone size: -; CDR3 DNA: TGTGCCATCAGTGAAATGGGGGGAGGCTACACCTTC; CDR3 protein: CAISEMGGGYTF
J gene: TRBJ2-1; D gene: -; V gene: TRBV21-1; clone size: -; CDR3 DNA: TGTGCCAGCAGCAAAGGGGGACAGGGGATCAATGAGCAGTTCTTC; CDR3 protein: CASSKGGQGINEQFF
J gene: TRBJ1-2; D gene: -; V gene: TRBV20-1; clone size: -; CDR3 DNA: TGCAGTGCTAACGGGGCTAACTATGGCTACACCTTC; CDR3 protein: CSANGANYGYTF